A single sample gave rise to the 2 T cell receptor beta chains below, sequenced in a study of blood T cell repertoires in COVID-19. Produced via immunoSEQ multiplex PCR; TCRdb's table is partial and in-frame only. The sample records about 670,000 clones, 80% to 90% being singletons. Sequenced input: peripheral blood. The receptors were gathered from a woman aged 18-29 years with acute or convalescent COVID-19.

This clone was detected once. The CDR3 here is CASSKGTGGLEAFF. CDR3 coding DNA: TGTGCCAGCAGCAAGGGGACAGGGGGTCTTGAAGCTTTCTTT. The genes are TRBV3-1 (or the pseudogene TRBV3-2) and TRBJ1-1; 11 bases are shared with TRBD1. Germline V CDR1 and CDR2: LGHDT, YNNKEL (reference sequence). This CDR3 is built from 14 residues. Trimming cost V 5 bases and J 7 bases; bases outside gene matches: 6.

The V call is TRBV7-9, the J call TRBJ1-2, with TRBD1 identical over 9 bases. The CDR3 is made up of 14 amino acids. The V segment lost 4 bases and the J segment 5 bases; nucleotides outside the gene matches: 5. CDR1 is SEHNR, CDR2 FQNEAQ, per germline (reference sequence). The CDR3 bases are TGTGCCAGCAGCTGGACAGGGGCACAGTATGGCTACACCTTC. This sequence encodes CASSWTGAQYGYTF.